What follows describes a single TCR beta chain. This clonotype was recorded at least ten times. The antigen this receptor binds is unknown. No base quality values were provided; no much bigger clone lies one nucleotide off. Counted from cysteine to phenylalanine, this CDR3 has 14 amino acids. Only CDR3 DNA remains: 42 bases, in frame from the first base. V is clipped by 7 bases and J by 1 base, and the sequence between their germline boundaries is 13 bases long. Based on the germline V gene (reference sequence), the CDR1 and CDR2 sequences are SGHAT and FQDESV. The hyperthyroidism patients were between 18 and 65 years old and newly diagnosed, with a disease duration of less than 2 months. Any patient with an uncontrolled infection, another autoimmune disease, pregnancy or lactation was excluded. Diagnoses relied on clinical symptoms, serum thyroxine and TRAb, thyroid ultrasound and orbital computed tomography. Blood from progressor patients was drawn when they were first diagnosed with hyperthyroidism, before any ophthalmopathy symptoms appeared. Ficoll-Paque density gradient centrifugation was used to isolate PBMCs from about 9 ml of fresh peripheral blood. Progressor patients were defined as those initially diagnosed with Graves' hyperthyroidism in whom ophthalmopathy developed during follow-up. Total RNA was extracted using Trizol reagent, and RNA quality was assessed on an Agilent 2100 Bioanalyzer.

The entry originates in a study of T cells in Graves' hyperthyroidism and ophthalmopathy (dated by TCRdb to about 2019). About the investigation overall: Peripheral blood was collected at initial diagnosis, before any treatment. To identify distinguishing TCR V-J signatures, a discovery cohort of about a hundred patients was used, comprising 40 to 45 with Graves' ophthalmopathy and around 60 with stable Graves' hyperthyroidism. An independent validation cohort of 18 to 20 hyperthyroidism patients and about 16 patients who later progressed to ophthalmopathy tested prospective prediction of ophthalmopathy. According to the paper, TCR Vbeta CDR3 sequencing was carried out on some 140 peripheral blood samples, which came from fewer than 50 ophthalmopathy, 80 or so hyperthyroidism and around 17 progressor patients. For training and testing, the roughly 97 patients in the discovery cohort were randomly divided in a 7:3 ratio. The study also compared thyroid tissue and blood T-cell repertoires from over 5 Graves' hyperthyroidism patients. After sampling, hyperthyroidism patients received methimazole starting at 30 mg daily, and ophthalmopathy patients received high-dose intravenous methylprednisolone.

What the study reported, not specific to this receptor: During validation, the model predicted progression to ophthalmopathy a median of approximately six months ahead of onset, with just under 71% sensitivity and more than 72% specificity. Most expanded thyroid clonotypes (frequency above 0.001) were also detected in blood, a finding suggesting that blood repertoires may reflect thyroid immune responses. No statistical method was used to set the sample size in advance, and investigators knew the group allocation. A model built on a 13 V-J signature distinguished ophthalmopathy from stable hyperthyroidism, reaching approximately 89% sensitivity and around 81% specificity in cross-validation and 80%/75% in testing.

TCR beta CDR3 regions were amplified from RNA transcripts. The first round of RT-PCR for the TCR CDR3 was performed with the HTBI primer set and the Qiagen OneStep RT-PCR kit. Libraries were constructed in a second round of multiplex PCR, after which size selection and purification were performed. Sequencing of the libraries was done on an Illumina HiSeq2000 using paired-end 100 bp reads. Concerning the study's data processing: Raw data were processed with SOAPnuke, discarding reads with adapters, uncalled bases, mean Phred below 15, or no exact constant-primer or identifier match. COPE v1.2.5 was used to merge high-quality paired reads, and clonotypes were defined as unique nucleotide sequences. Clonotypes were aligned to IMGT TRBV, TRBD and TRBJ reference segments using MiTCR v1.1. Only V-J combinations with frequency above 0.0001, covering 99.2% of repertoires, were analysed. A TCS score was defined as the ratio of F50 (clonal expansion) to E x V (chaos), with BLOSUM62-based TCRdist applied between CDR3 peptides within each V-J. Welch's t-statistics and random forest reduced roughly 540 V-J features to roughly 13, which were used in a naive Bayes classifier (R e1071). The raw public reads went through TCRdb reprocessing: fastp at Q25, MiXCR clone calling, in-frame beta chains kept. Entries that share a CDR3 protein sequence are merged under the most common genes and DNA. What appears here as the V and J calls and clone size reflects TCRdb's work, not the paper's. The sample table shows 150,000 or so distinct CDR3 sequences, and about 9.4% are seen once. The ten largest make up roughly a fifth of the sample.

Sample: blood. This clonotype originated in a young woman with Graves' hyperthyroidism that later progressed to Graves' ophthalmopathy. The chain joins TRBV11-1 to TRBJ1-1; 6 matching bases give a weak D call of TRBD1. The nucleotides are TGTGCCAGCACTGACAGGTACAAGAACACTGAAGCTTTCTTT. It encodes CASTDRYKNTEAFF.